This TCR beta chain originates from a study of OX40 agonist ivuxolimab in advanced cancers. Whole-study context: Dose-escalation patients were diagnosed with hepatocellular carcinoma, melanoma, renal cell cancer or head and neck cancer. With a range of roughly 20 to 80, age averaged about 58 years, and more than 75% were male. General study findings and limits: Clonal expansion from baseline to week 6 occurred in both CD4+ and CD8+ T cells.

This CDR3 contains 13 residues. V was clipped by 3 bases and J by 5 bases, with 11 bases between them. CDR1 is SGHAT, CDR2 FQDESV, per germline (reference sequence). In the case of this clone: Its antigen is unidentified.

The repertoire was sequenced with immunoSEQ multiplex PCR; TCRdb's copy has only in-frame clones and lacks some. The sample has about 63,000 clones, more than 80% seen once. The material was CD4+ or CD8+ T cells sorted from blood, obtained in a trial of the OX40 agonist ivuxolimab. V gene TRBV11-1 combines with J gene TRBJ2-7; D uncertain. The clonotype originates from an adult with an advanced solid tumor such as melanoma, head and neck, liver or kidney cancer. The CDR3 coding sequence is TGTGCCAGCAGCTTCTTGGCCTGGGACGAGCAGTACTTC. It specifies CASSFLAWDEQYF.